This TCR beta chain came from a study of response to subunit inactivated influenza vaccine. Study findings and constraints: The authors suggested that few new T cells are recruited per seasonal influenza vaccination.

Germline V CDR1 and CDR2: DFQATT, SNEGSKA (reference sequence). J lost 6 bases, V lost 5 bases, and 9 bases had no gene match. CDR3 size: 13 residues. TCRdb re-called the RT-PCR reads with MiXCR, one entry per CDR3 protein. The profile covers hundreds of thousands of distinct CDR3 sequences, with roughly 14% appearing a single time and 6% to 8% taken by the ten largest. A note on this clonotype: Its specificity is unknown.

The clonotype comes from a man over 45 who received an inactivated influenza vaccine. Sequencing was performed on PBMCs from blood, taken 14 to 15 days before vaccination. V usage is TRBV20-1 and J usage is TRBJ2-5; 7 nucleotides agree with TRBD1. The CDR3 is CSALNRGSKTQYF. The CDR3 DNA follows: TGCAGTGCTTTGAACAGGGGTTCGAAGACCCAGTACTTC.